Each of the 2 T cell receptor beta chains below was sequenced from the same sample in a study of T-cell reconstitution after alpha-beta-depleted transplantation in children. The TCRbeta library incorporated unique molecular identifiers. TCRdb reprocessed the PCR reads via MiXCR and lists one record per CDR3 protein. The sample has hundreds of thousands of distinct CDR3 sequences, around 16% seen once. Here the sequenced sample was PBMCs from the stem cell graft donor, taken from the stem cell graft. The receptors shown here come from a human donor who donated a stem cell graft to a child with acute myeloid leukemia.

Ten or more counts support this clonotype. V gene TRBV5-5 combines with J gene TRBJ1-5; the match to TRBD1 covers 8 bases. Trimming at V came to 2 bases and at J to 7 bases, leaving 5 bases not matched to a gene. This CDR3 contains 14 residues. Per the germline V gene, CDR1 is SGHKS and CDR2 is YYEKEE (reference sequence). CDR3 coding DNA: TGTGCCAGCAGCTTCCAGGGGGCAGGGCAGCCCCAGCATTTT. This codes for CASSFQGAGQPQHF. Complete variable domain (other parts from reference TRBV5-5 and TRBJ1-5): DAGVTQSPTHLIKTRGQQVTLRCSPISGHKSVSWYQQVLGQGPQFIFQYYEKEERGRGNFPDRFSARQFPNYSSELNVNALLLGDSALYLCASSFQGAGQPQHFGDGTRLSIL.

In its sample, this clonotype was seen many times. J is TRBJ1-1 and V is TRBV20-1; D is undetermined. The germline CDR1 and CDR2 sequences are DFQATT and SNEGSKA (reference sequence). The CDR3 is 14 residues long. Trimming pared 5 bases from V and 0 bases from J, leaving 13 bases between. As DNA, the CDR3 is TGCAGTGCTGAAGAGGGTTTAATGAACACTGAAGCTTTCTTT. Residues: CSAEEGLMNTEAFF.